This T cell receptor beta chain was observed in a study of CD8 T cells in Susac syndrome. CDR1 and CDR2 (germline): LGHNA, YNFKEQ. V was pared by 1 base and J by 3 bases, with 13 bases between. The length of the CDR3 is 15 residues. Random hexamers primed reverse transcription of 0.5 to 1 ug RNA. TCRdb re-derived calls from the immunoSEQ multiplex PCR reads in MiXCR, one entry per CDR3 protein. The sample has 200,000 or so distinct CDR3 sequences; around 96% are singletons. This TCR was recovered from a human donor with multiple sclerosis. The specimen was CD4+ T cells from PBMCs. The rearrangement links TRBV4-2 to TRBJ2-7, with D perhaps matching TRBD1 or TRBD2 (5 bases each). The CDR3 coding sequence is TGTGCCAGCAGCCAAGTAAGGGACGGCAACTACGAGCAGTACTTC. Its protein product is CASSQVRDGNYEQYF.